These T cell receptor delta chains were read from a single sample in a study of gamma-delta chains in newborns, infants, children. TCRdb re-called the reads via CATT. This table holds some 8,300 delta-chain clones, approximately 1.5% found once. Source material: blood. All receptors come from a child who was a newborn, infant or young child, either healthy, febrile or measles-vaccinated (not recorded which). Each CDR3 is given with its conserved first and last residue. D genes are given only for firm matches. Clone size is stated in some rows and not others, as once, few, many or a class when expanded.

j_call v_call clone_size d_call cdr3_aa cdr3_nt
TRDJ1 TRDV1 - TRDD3 CALGELSSSRTGGYRADKLIF TGTGCTCTTGGGGAACTATCTTCCTCCCGTACTGGGGGATACAGAGCCGATAAACTCATCTTT
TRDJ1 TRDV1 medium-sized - CALGAFLRYWGMKGDKLIF TGTGCTCTTGGAGCCTTCCTACGGTACTGGGGGATGAAGGGCGATAAACTCATCTTT
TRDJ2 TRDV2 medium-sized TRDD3 CACDFLGDTAQLFF TGTGCCTGTGACTTCCTGGGGGATACAGCACAACTCTTCTTT
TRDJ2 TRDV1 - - CALGELFTGAMTAQLFF TGTGCTCTTGGGGAACTCTTCACTGGCGCTATGACGGCACAACTCTTCTTT
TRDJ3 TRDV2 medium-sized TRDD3 CACDMVRGIRDSWDTRQMFF TGTGCCTGTGACATGGTCCGTGGGATACGTGACTCCTGGGACACCCGACAGATGTTTTTC
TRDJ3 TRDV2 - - CARDTTVLTSSWDTRQMFF TGTGCCCGTGACACCACCGTTCTTACCAGCTCCTGGGACACCCGACAGATGTTTTTC
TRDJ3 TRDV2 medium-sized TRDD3 CACDTWGTLSSWDTRQMFF TGTGCCTGTGACACCTGGGGGACCCTTAGCTCCTGGGACACCCGACAGATGTTTTTC
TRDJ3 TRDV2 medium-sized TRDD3 CACDPSRDWGIPHPSSWDTRQMFF TGTGCCTGTGACCCCTCGCGAGATTGGGGGATCCCCCACCCCAGCTCCTGGGACACCCGACAGATGTTTTTC
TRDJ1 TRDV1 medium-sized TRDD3 CALGELVFHNWGIRQYTDKLIF TGTGCTCTTGGGGAACTAGTCTTTCATAACTGGGGGATACGACAGTACACCGATAAACTCATCTTT
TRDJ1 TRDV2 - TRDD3 CACGTGGTYTDKLIF TGTGCCTGTGGGACTGGGGGAACGTACACCGATAAACTCATCTTT
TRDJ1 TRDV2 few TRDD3 CACECWGIIRTDKLIF TGTGCCTGCGAGTGCTGGGGGATAATACGGACCGATAAACTCATCTTT
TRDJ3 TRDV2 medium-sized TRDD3 CACDTVRLGDSSWDTRQMFF TGTGCCTGTGACACCGTGAGACTGGGGGATAGCTCCTGGGACACCCGACAGATGTTTTTC
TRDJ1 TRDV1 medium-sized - CALGDLRPGPFDKLIF TGTGCTCTTGGGGACCTACGTCCGGGTCCCTTCGATAAACTCATCTTT
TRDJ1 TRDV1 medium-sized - CALGGRFLRTDKLIF TGTGCTCTTGGGGGCCGTTTCCTGCGCACCGATAAACTCATCTTT
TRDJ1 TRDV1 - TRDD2 CALGELFLLGIIGLSHPNDKLIF TGTGCTCTTGGGGAACTTTTCCTACTCGGAATCATTGGGCTCTCCCACCCCAACGATAAACTCATCTTT
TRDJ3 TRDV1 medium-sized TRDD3 CALGELLGDTNWDTRQMFF TGTGCTCTTGGGGAACTACTGGGGGATACGAACTGGGACACCCGACAGATGTTTTTC
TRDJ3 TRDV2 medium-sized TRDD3 CACDYWGNSWDTRQMFF TGTGCCTGTGACTACTGGGGGAACTCCTGGGACACCCGACAGATGTTTTTC
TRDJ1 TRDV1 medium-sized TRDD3 CALGGLGDTRSTDKLIF TGTGCTCTTGGGGGGTTGGGGGATACGCGTTCTACCGATAAACTCATCTTT
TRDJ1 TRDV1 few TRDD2 CAFATPAFLPRTDLYTDKLIF TGTGCCTTTGCGACACCGGCCTTCCTACCCCGTACTGACCTTTACACCGATAAACTCATCTTT
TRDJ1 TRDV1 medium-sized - CALGEGYSYELTYWGPLGTDKLIF TGTGCTCTTGGGGAAGGGTATTCCTACGAGCTCACGTACTGGGGGCCGCTGGGAACCGATAAACTCATCTTT
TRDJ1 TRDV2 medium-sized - CACDARTPESTDKLIF TGTGCCTGTGACGCGCGCACTCCGGAAAGTACCGATAAACTCATCTTT
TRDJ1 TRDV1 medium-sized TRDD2 CALGEILPTPTGNKLIF TGTGCTCTTGGGGAAATCCTTCCTACGCCCACTGGTAATAAACTCATCTTT
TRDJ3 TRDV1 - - CALGVQTLKLAWDTRQMFF TGTGCGCTTGGGGTCCAAACATTGAAACTAGCCTGGGACACCCGACAGATGTTTTTC
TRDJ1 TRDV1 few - CALGELIPLPTYLGDSTADKLIF TGTGCTCTTGGGGAACTTATTCCTCTTCCTACCTACCTGGGGGATTCTACGGCCGATAAACTCATCTTT
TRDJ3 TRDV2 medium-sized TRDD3 CACDLVLGDTLSSWDTRQMFF TGTGCCTGTGACCTTGTACTGGGGGATACGCTAAGCTCCTGGGACACCCGACAGATGTTTTTC
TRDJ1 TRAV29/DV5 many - CSVLLCSKRPRWYWGICTDKLIF -
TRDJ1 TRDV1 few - CALGEFSSYTDKLIF TGTGCTCTTGGGGAATTTTCCTCGTACACCGATAAACTCATCTTT
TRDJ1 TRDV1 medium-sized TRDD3 CALGELEATGGYVRYADKLIF TGTGCTCTTGGGGAACTAGAGGCCACTGGGGGATACGTAAGATACGCCGATAAACTCATCTTT
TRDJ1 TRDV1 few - CALGESAYPKLSPGSYTDKLIF TGTGCCCTTGGGGAAAGTGCCTACCCCAAGTTGAGCCCGGGTTCGTACACCGATAAACTCATCTTT
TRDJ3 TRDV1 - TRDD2 CALGELSLPTDTGWGRDTRQMFF TGTGCTCTTGGGGAACTATCGCTTCCTACGGATACTGGATGGGGCCGGGACACCCGACAGATGTTTTTC
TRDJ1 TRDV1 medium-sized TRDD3 CALGELGKVGDTRTDKLIF TGTGCTCTTGGGGAATTAGGGAAAGTGGGGGATACGCGGACCGATAAACTCATCTTT
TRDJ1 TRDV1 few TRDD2 CALGELPFLPYRGIPDKLIF TGTGCTCTTGGGGAACTACCCTTCCTACCGTACCGGGGGATCCCCGATAAACTCATCTTT
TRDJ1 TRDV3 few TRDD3 CAFPLGAGEGYAYLYTDKLIF TGTGCCTTCCCCCTGGGTGCCGGCGAGGGATACGCTTACCTCTACACCGATAAACTCATCTTT
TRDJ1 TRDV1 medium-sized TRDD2 CALGGLLPTRYWLSDKLIF TGTGCTCTTGGGGGTCTCCTTCCTACCCGTTACTGGTTGAGCGATAAACTCATCTTT
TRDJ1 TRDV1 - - CALGKLKPGEKYTDKLIF TGTGCTCTTGGGAAACTGAAACCCGGGGAAAAGTACACCGATAAACTCATCTTT
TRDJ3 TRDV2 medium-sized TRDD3 CACDSLGDPSSWDTRQMFF TGTGCCTGTGACTCACTGGGGGATCCTAGCTCCTGGGACACCCGACAGATGTTTTTC